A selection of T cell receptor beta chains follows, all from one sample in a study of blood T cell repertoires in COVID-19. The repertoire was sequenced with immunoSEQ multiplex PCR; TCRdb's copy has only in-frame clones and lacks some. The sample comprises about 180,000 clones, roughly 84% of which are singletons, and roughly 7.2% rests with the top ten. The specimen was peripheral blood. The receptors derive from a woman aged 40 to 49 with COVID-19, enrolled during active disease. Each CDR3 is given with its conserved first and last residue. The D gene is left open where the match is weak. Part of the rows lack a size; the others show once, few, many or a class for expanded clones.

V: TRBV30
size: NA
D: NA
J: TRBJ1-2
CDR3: CAWTGFGYTF
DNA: TGTGCCTGGACAGGATTTGGCTACACCTTC

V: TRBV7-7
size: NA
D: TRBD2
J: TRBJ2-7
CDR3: CASSRSGGAADEQYF
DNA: TGTGCCAGCAGCCGTAGCGGGGGGGCCGCGGACGAGCAGTACTTC

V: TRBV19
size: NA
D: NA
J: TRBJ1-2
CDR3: CASSQSPRGTAFGYTF
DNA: TGTGCCAGTAGTCAATCCCCCAGGGGTACGGCTTTTGGCTACACCTTC

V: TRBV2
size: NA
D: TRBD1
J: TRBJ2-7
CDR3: CASSVTGGSYEQYF
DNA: TGTGCCAGCAGTGTGACAGGGGGCTCCTACGAGCAGTACTTC

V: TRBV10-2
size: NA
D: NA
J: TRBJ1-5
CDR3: CASSESWGRTRNQPQHF
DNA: TGCGCCAGCAGTGAGTCGTGGGGCAGGACACGCAATCAGCCCCAGCATTTT

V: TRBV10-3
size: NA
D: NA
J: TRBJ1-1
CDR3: CAISATGNTEAFF
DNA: TGTGCCATCAGTGCGACAGGGAACACTGAAGCTTTCTTT

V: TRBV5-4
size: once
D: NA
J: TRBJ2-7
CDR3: CASSLGGLAYEQYF
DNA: TGTGCCAGCAGCCTCGGGGGTCTCGCCTACGAGCAGTACTTC

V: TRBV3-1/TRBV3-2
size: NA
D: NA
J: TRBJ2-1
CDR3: CASSQVASGNQQFF
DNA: TGTGCCAGCAGCCAAGTGGCAAGCGGCAATCAGCAGTTCTTC

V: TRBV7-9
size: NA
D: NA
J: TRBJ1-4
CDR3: CASSSQRRGGEKLFF
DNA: TGTGCCAGCAGTTCCCAACGTAGGGGTGGAGAAAAACTGTTTTTT

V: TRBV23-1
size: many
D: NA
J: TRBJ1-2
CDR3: CASPNQVLLNYGYTF
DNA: TGCGCCAGCCCAAACCAGGTGCTATTAAACTATGGCTACACCTTC

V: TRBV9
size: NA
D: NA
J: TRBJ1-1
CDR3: CASSERGGEAFF
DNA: TGTGCCAGCAGCGAAAGGGGAGGTGAAGCTTTCTTT

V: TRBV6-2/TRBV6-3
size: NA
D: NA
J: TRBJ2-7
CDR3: CASCRGLYEQYF
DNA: TGTGCCAGCTGCCGCGGGCTCTACGAGCAGTACTTC

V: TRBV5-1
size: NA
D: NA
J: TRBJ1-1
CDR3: CASTHRGLNTEAFF
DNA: TGCGCCAGCACCCACCGGGGGTTGAACACTGAAGCTTTCTTT

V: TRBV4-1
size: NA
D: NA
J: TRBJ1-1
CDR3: CASSQDSGTSTEAFF
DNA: TGCGCCAGCAGCCAAGATTCCGGGACAAGCACTGAAGCTTTCTTT

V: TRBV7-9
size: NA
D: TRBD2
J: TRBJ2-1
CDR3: CASSLERGNEQFF
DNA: TGTGCCAGCAGCTTAGAGCGGGGCAATGAGCAGTTCTTC

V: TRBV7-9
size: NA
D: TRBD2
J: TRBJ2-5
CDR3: CASKAGAAETQYF
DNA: TGTGCCAGCAAAGCGGGGGCGGCGGAGACCCAGTACTTC

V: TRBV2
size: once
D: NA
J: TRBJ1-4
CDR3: CASEQLNEKLFF
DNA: TGTGCCAGCGAACAGCTGAATGAAAAACTGTTTTTT

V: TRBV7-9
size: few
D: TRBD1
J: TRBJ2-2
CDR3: CASSSDRGRTGELFF
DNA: TGTGCCAGCAGCTCTGACAGGGGGCGAACCGGGGAGCTGTTTTTT

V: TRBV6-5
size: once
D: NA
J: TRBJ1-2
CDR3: CASSYGYSLNYGYTF
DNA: TGTGCCAGCAGTTACGGGTACAGCCTTAACTATGGCTACACCTTC

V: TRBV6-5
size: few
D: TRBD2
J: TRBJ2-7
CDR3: CASRRGTSGGYYF
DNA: TGTGCCAGCAGACGCGGGACCAGCGGGGGTTACTACTTC

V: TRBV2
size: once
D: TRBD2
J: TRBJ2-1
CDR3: CASSELAGVHNEQFF
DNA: TGTGCCAGCAGTGAACTAGCGGGGGTACACAATGAGCAGTTCTTC

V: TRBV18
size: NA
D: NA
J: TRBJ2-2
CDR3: CASSWDSSNTGELFF
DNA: TGTGCCAGCTCCTGGGACTCTTCGAACACCGGGGAGCTGTTTTTT

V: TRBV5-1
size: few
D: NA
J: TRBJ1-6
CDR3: CASSFGQGYSPLHF
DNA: TGCGCCAGCAGCTTTGGGCAGGGCTATTCACCCCTCCACTTT

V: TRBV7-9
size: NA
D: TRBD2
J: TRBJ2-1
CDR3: CASRPTDGGTYNEQFF
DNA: TGTGCCAGCAGACCGACTGACGGGGGGACCTACAATGAGCAGTTCTTC

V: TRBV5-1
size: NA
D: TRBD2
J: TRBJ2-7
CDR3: CASSNSGDLIEQYF
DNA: TGCGCCAGCAGCAATAGCGGGGACCTAATCGAGCAGTACTTC

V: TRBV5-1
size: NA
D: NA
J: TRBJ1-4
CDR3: CASSLDRGEKLFF
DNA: TGCGCCAGCAGCTTGGACAGAGGGGAAAAACTGTTTTTT

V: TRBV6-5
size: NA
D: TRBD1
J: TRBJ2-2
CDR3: CASRPTGRTGELFF
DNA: TGTGCCAGCAGGCCGACAGGGCGCACCGGGGAGCTGTTTTTT

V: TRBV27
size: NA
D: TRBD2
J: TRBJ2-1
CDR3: CASITWASGHNEQFF
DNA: TGTGCCAGCATCACTTGGGCTAGCGGTCACAATGAGCAGTTCTTC

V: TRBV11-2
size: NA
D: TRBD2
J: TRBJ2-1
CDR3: CASTHTRLAGGPYNEQFF
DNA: TGTGCCAGCACCCACACGCGACTAGCGGGGGGGCCGTACAATGAGCAGTTCTTC

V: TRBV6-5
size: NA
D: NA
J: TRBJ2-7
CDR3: CASAFAGGHEQYF
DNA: TGTGCCAGCGCTTTTGCGGGCGGCCACGAGCAGTACTTC

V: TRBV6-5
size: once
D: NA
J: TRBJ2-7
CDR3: CASTQGSEQYF
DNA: TGTGCCAGCACACAGGGTTCCGAGCAGTACTTC

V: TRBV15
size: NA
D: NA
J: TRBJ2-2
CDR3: CATSRDSRGSGFNTGELFF
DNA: TGTGCCACCAGCAGAGATTCGAGGGGGAGTGGTTTCAACACCGGGGAGCTGTTTTTT

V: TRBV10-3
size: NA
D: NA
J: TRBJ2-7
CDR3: CAISVGSSSYEQYF
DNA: TGTGCCATCAGTGTGGGGAGTTCCTCCTACGAGCAGTACTTC

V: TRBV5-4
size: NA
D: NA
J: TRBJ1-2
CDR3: CASSLAGGTIGGYTF
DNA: TGTGCCAGCAGCTTGGCCGGCGGGACTATCGGGGGCTACACCTTC

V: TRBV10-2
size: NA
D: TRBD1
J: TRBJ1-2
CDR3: CASSESPGGYGYTF
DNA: TGCGCCAGCAGTGAGTCTCCAGGGGGCTATGGCTACACCTTC

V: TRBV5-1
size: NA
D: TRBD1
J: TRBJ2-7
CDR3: CASSPGTGGPYEQYF
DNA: TGCGCCAGCAGCCCTGGGACAGGGGGCCCCTACGAGCAGTACTTC

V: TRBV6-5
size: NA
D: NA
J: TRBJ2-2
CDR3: CASSRAPGELFF
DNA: TGTGCCAGCAGTCGCGCGCCAGGGGAGCTGTTTTTT

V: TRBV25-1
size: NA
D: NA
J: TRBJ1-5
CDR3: CASSDLGPQHF
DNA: TGTGCCAGCAGTGACCTAGGGCCCCAGCATTTT

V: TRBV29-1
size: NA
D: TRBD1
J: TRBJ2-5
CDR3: CSVDGQGAETQYF
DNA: TGCAGCGTTGATGGACAGGGGGCAGAGACCCAGTACTTC

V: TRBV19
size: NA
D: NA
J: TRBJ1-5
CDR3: CASSIWQINQPQHF
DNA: TGTGCCAGTAGTATTTGGCAGATAAATCAGCCCCAGCATTTT

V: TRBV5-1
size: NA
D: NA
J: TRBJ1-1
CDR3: CASSFDAVNTEAFF
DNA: TGCGCCAGCAGCTTCGATGCGGTGAACACTGAAGCTTTCTTT

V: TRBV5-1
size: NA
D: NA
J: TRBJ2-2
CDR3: CASSLEPSGELFF
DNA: TGCGCCAGCAGCTTGGAGCCGTCCGGGGAGCTGTTTTTT

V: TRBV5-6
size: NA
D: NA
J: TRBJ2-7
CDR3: CASSPLQGSSYEQYF
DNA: TGTGCCAGCAGCCCCCTACAGGGTAGTTCCTACGAGCAGTACTTC

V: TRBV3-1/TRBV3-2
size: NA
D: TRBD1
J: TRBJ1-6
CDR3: CASSLRDRGSPLHF
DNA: TGTGCCAGCAGCCTCCGGGACAGAGGTTCACCCCTCCACTTT

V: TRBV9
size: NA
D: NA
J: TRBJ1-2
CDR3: CASSGVERADGYTF
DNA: TGTGCCAGCAGCGGGGTAGAGAGGGCTGACGGCTACACCTTC

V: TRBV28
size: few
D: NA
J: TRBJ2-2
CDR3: CASTTEQNTGELFF
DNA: TGTGCCAGCACGACAGAGCAGAACACCGGGGAGCTGTTTTTT

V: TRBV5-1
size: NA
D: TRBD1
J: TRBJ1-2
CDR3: CASSPQTGDGYTF
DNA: TGCGCCAGCAGCCCGCAGACAGGGGATGGCTACACCTTC

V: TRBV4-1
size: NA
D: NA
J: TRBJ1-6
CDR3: CASSLPGEGLYNSPLHF
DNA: TGCGCCAGCAGCCTCCCCGGTGAGGGCCTGTATAATTCACCCCTCCACTTT

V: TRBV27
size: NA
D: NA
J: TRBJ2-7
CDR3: CASSLKPTIYEQYF
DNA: TGTGCCAGCAGTTTAAAACCGACTATCTACGAGCAGTACTTC

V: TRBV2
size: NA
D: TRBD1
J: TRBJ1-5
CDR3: CASRTGTDGNNQPQHF
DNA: TGTGCCAGCAGGACAGGGACTGACGGGAACAATCAGCCCCAGCATTTT

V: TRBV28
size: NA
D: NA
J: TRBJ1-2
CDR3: CASSFLQKRLSSDGYTF
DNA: TGTGCCAGCAGTTTCCTGCAGAAACGACTATCCTCAGATGGCTACACCTTC

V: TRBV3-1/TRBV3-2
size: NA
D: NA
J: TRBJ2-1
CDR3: CASSQAGGPFYNEQFF
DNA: TGTGCCAGCAGCCAAGCAGGGGGGCCCTTCTACAATGAGCAGTTCTTC

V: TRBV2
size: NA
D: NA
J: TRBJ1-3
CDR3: CARGSSGNTIYF
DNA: TGTGCCCGGGGGAGCTCTGGAAACACCATATATTTT

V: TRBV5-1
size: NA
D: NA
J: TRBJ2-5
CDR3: CASSLGRETQYF
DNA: TGCGCCAGCAGCTTGGGGAGGGAGACCCAGTACTTC

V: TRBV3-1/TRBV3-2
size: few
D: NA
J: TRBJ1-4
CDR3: CASSQEVALNEKLFF
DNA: TGTGCCAGCAGCCAAGAGGTGGCCCTTAATGAAAAACTGTTTTTT